These 3 T cell receptor beta chains came from one sample sequenced in a study of a mutant IDH1 vaccine in newly diagnosed glioma. Generated by immunoSEQ multiplex PCR, the TCRdb table keeps only in-frame clones and is missing some. The sample consists of roughly 70,000 clones, about 80% of them appearing once. These receptors have no known antigen. The time point denotes: week 23, last vaccination. Each dose of the vaccine consisted of 300 ug of mutant IDH1 20-mer peptide, with topical imiquimod. This specimen consisted of PBMCs, obtained from a glioma patient whose treatment included an IDH1 peptide vaccine. These receptors were obtained from a man aged 18-30 years with glioma.

V is TRBV6-5 and J is TRBJ1-6, with TRBD1 matching over 8 bases. CDR3 size: 16 residues. Per the germline V gene, CDR1 is MNHEY and CDR2 is SVGAGI. Losses at the gene ends were 2 bases for V and 8 bases for J; bases not matched to a gene: 8. The CDR3 sequence is CASSYVDGTGHSPLHF. The CDR3 DNA sequence: TGTGCCAGCAGTTACGTCGATGGGACAGGTCATTCACCCCTCCACTTT.

The chain combines TRBV29-1 with TRBJ1-4; 10 nucleotides line up with TRBD1. CDR1 SQVTM and CDR2 ANQGSEA come from the germline V gene. The CDR3 is 15 amino acids. The junction had 6 bases not matched to a gene; V was cut back by 5 bases and J by 3 bases. DNA of the CDR3: TGCAGCGTTTCCGACAGGGGGCTGGCTAATGAAAAACTGTTTTTT. Residues: CSVSDRGLANEKLFF.

This chain uses TRBV7-9 with TRBJ2-7; TRBD1 agrees at 9 bases. The CDR3 has 15 residues. Germline-derived CDR1 and CDR2 are SEHNR and FQNEAQ (reference sequence). The ends lost 4 bases at V and 2 bases at J; junction bases unmatched: 6. The CDR3 here is CASSSTGTGPYEQYF. The CDR3 region has the DNA TGTGCCAGCAGCTCGACCGGGACAGGGCCCTACGAGCAGTACTTC. Filled out from reference TRBV7-9 and TRBJ2-7, the complete variable domain reads DTGVSQNPRHKITKRGQNVTFRCDPISEHNRLYWYRQTLGQGPEFLTYFQNEAQLEKSRLLSDRFSAERPKGSFSTLEIQRTEQGDSAMYLCASSSTGTGPYEQYFGPGTRLTVT.